This T cell receptor beta chain is from a study of T cell changes during pregnancy in multiple sclerosis. Using immunoSEQ multiplex PCR, the repertoire was profiled, and TCRdb retains in-frame clones only, with some absent. The repertoire includes 30,000 to 35,000 clones, about 89% of them detected once, and 8% sits in the top ten. This clonotype was obtained from a female donor with multiple sclerosis, enrolled in a pregnancy study. This sample comprised CD8+ T cells from peripheral blood mononuclear cells, obtained before pregnancy.

Here the CDR3 DNA reads TGTGCCAGCAGCGACAGGGCCTACGAGCAGTACTTC. Protein: CASSDRAYEQYF. J is TRBJ2-7 and V is TRBV5-4; 7 bases fit TRBD1. After removal of 4 bases from V and 2 bases from J, the junction contained 0 bases not matched to a gene. Germline CDR1 SGHNT, CDR2 YYREEE (reference sequence). The CDR3 consists of 12 residues.